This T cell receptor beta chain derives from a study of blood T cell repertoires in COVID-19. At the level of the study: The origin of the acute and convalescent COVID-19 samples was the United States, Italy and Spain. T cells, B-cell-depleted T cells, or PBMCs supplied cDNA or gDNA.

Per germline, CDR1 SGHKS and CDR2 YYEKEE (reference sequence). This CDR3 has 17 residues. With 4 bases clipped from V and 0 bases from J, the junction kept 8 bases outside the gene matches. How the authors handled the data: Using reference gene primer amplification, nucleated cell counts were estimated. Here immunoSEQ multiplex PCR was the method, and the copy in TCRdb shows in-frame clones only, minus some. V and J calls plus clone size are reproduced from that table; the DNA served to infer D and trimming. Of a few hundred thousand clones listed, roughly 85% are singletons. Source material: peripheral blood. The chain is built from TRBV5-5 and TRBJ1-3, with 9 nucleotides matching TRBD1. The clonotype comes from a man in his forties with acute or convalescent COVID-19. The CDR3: CASSPLGTGSSGNTIYF. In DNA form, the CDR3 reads TGTGCCAGCAGCCCTCTGGGGACAGGGAGCTCTGGAAACACCATATATTTT.